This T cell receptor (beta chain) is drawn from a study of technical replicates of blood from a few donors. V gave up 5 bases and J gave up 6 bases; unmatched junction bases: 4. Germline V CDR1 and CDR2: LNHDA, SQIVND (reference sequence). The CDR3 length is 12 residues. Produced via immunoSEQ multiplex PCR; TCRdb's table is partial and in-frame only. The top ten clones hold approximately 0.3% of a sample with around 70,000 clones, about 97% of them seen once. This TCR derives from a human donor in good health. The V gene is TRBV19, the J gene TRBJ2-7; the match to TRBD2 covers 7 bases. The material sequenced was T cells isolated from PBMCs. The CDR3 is CASSSTSVEQYF. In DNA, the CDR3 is TGTGCCAGTAGTTCCACTAGCGTCGAGCAGTACTTC.